Each of the 24 T cell receptor beta chains below was sequenced from the same sample in a study of T cells in Graves' hyperthyroidism and ophthalmopathy. TCR beta CDR3 region amplification was performed from RNA transcripts. Initially, a first-round RT-PCR of the TCR CDR3 employed the HTBI primer set. TCRdb used MiXCR to reprocess the multiplex PCR reads, holding one entry per CDR3 protein. This table has about 610,000 distinct CDR3 sequences, 14% to 15% appearing once. Sequencing used blood. The receptors derive from a woman aged 40 to 49 with Graves' ophthalmopathy.

This clonotype was seen ten or more times. The chain couples TRBV19 to TRBJ1-5; TRBD1 agrees at 7 bases. Germline V CDR1 and CDR2: LNHDA, SQIVND (reference sequence). This CDR3 is built from 14 residues. After removal of 7 bases from V and 1 base from J, the junction contained 4 bases not matched to a gene. CDR3 sequence: CASTPGQSNQPQHF. CDR3 DNA: TGTGCCAGTACTCCGGGACAGAGCAATCAGCCCCAGCATTTT.

This clonotype has at least ten counts. The V gene is TRBV28, the J gene TRBJ1-5; 7 bases line up with TRBD1. The trim removed 5 bases at V and 1 base at J, leaving 2 bases unmatched. The CDR3 covers 14 residues. The germline V gene encodes CDR1 MDHEN and CDR2 SYDVKM. CDR3 loop: CASSTGDSNQPQHF. CDR3 bases: TGTGCCAGCAGTACAGGGGACAGCAATCAGCCCCAGCATTTT.

This clonotype was seen ten or more times. The rearrangement links TRBV20-1 to TRBJ2-5, with TRBD2 as a possible D gene (6 bases). There are 12 residues in the CDR3. Germline loops: CDR1 DFQATT, CDR2 SNEGSKA (reference sequence). The DNA of the CDR3 is TGCAGGCCTTCTGCGGGGCAAGAGACCCAGTACTTC. It translates to CRPSAGQETQYF.

This clonotype was observed many times. This CDR3 reads CAWDRDRPMNTEAFF. Written as DNA, the CDR3 is TGTGCCTGGGACCGGGACAGGCCCATGAACACTGAAGCTTTCTTT. The chain is built from TRBV30 and TRBJ1-1; 8 bases fit TRBD1. Per the germline V gene, CDR1 is GTSNPN and CDR2 is SVGIG (reference sequence). Trimming cost V 5 bases and J 0 bases; bases outside gene matches: 8. The CDR3 is 15 amino acids.

There are many counts of this clonotype. This rearrangement joins TRBV7-2 to TRBJ2-7; no definite D call. This CDR3 contains 13 residues. V gave up 1 base and J gave up 5 bases, with 9 bases separating them. Per the germline V gene, CDR1 is SGHTA and CDR2 is FQGNSA. CDR3 nucleotide sequence: TGTGCCAGCAGCTTAGAATCTTTCCACGAGCAGTACTTC. This gives the protein CASSLESFHEQYF.

The chain links TRBV7-9 to TRBJ2-7; D gene uncertain. Trimming shortened V by 5 bases and J by 4 bases, and 15 bases separated the two germline ends. This CDR3 contains 14 residues. From germline, CDR1 is SEHNR and CDR2 FQNEAQ (reference sequence). As DNA, the CDR3 is TGTGCCAGCAGCCCCGCCCCCCCGTTGTACGAGCAGTACTTC. Translation: CASSPAPPLYEQYF.

This clonotype has a handful of counts. The V gene is TRBV6-5, the J gene TRBJ2-3, with a weak D call TRBD2 (6 bases). This CDR3 has 15 amino acids. Looked up from germline, CDR1 is MNHEY and CDR2 is SVGAGI. With 4 bases removed from V and 2 bases from J, the gap between germline ends came to 13 bases. CDR3: CASSWGSGLTDTQYF. The DNA of the CDR3 is TGTGCCAGCAGTTGGGGTAGCGGCCTCACAGATACGCAGTATTTT.

This clonotype was seen at least ten times. This chain joins TRBV6-2 or TRBV6-3 and TRBJ1-2; D not resolved. The V gene's germline CDR1 is MNHEY and CDR2 SVGEGT. V lost 0 bases, J lost 7 bases, and 12 bases lay in between. The CDR3 extends over 14 amino acids. The chain's CDR3 is CASSYSDGGTGYTF. CDR3 nucleotides: TGTGCCAGCAGTTACTCGGACGGTGGCACTGGCTACACCTTC.

The rearrangement uses TRBV15 and TRBJ2-2; D gene unclear. Looked up from germline, CDR1 is LNHNV and CDR2 is YYDKDF (reference sequence). Between the trimmed V and J ends, which lost 5 bases and 7 bases, there was a span of 11 bases. This CDR3 comprises 13 residues. In DNA, the CDR3 is TGTGCCACCAGCCCCCTCGTTTACGGGGAGCTGTTTTTT. Protein sequence: CATSPLVYGELFF.

This chain links TRBV20-1 with TRBJ2-7; no reliable D call. The V end was cut by 6 bases, the J end by 1 base, with 10 bases between. CDR1 and CDR2 (germline): DFQATT, SNEGSKA (reference sequence). The CDR3 is made up of 12 amino acids. The chain's CDR3 is CSANDQSYEQYF. In DNA, the CDR3 is TGCAGTGCAAACGACCAATCCTACGAGCAGTACTTC.

This chain joins TRBV27 and TRBJ2-5; D may match TRBD1 or TRBD2 (6 bases each). This CDR3 comprises 14 residues. Per germline, CDR1 MNHEY and CDR2 SMNVEV (reference sequence). Trimming shortened V by 2 bases and J by 5 bases, and 12 bases separated the two germline ends. The CDR3 region is CASSLRIGGETQYF. CDR3 nucleotide sequence: TGTGCCAGCAGTTTACGGATAGGGGGGGAGACCCAGTACTTC.

This clonotype was found many times. V is TRBV28 and J is TRBJ1-2, with D uncertain. Trimming pared 2 bases from V and 4 bases from J, leaving 8 bases between. Germline assignment: CDR1 MDHEN and CDR2 SYDVKM. CDR3 size: 13 residues. The CDR3 reads CASSLRRIYGYTF. Here the CDR3 DNA reads TGTGCCAGCAGTTTACGTCGGATCTATGGCTACACCTTC.

There are many counts of this clonotype. The chain combines TRBV9 with TRBJ1-2, with TRBD1 as a possible D gene (6 bases). CDR1 and CDR2 from the germline V gene are SGDLS and YYNGEE. The V end was cut by 0 bases, the J end by 8 bases, with 14 bases between. The CDR3 sequence is 14 residues long. DNA for the CDR3: TGTGCCAGCAGCGTAGCTTGGGGGGCCGGGGGCTACACCTTC. This gives the protein CASSVAWGAGGYTF.

This clonotype occurred many times. V usage is TRBV28 and J usage is TRBJ2-7, with D uncertain. The CDR3 consists of 16 residues. Germline CDR1 reads MDHEN; CDR2 reads SYDVKM. Trimming pared 5 bases from V and 7 bases from J, leaving 24 bases between. CDR3 amino acids: CASSLLLPPKDREQYF. Here the CDR3 DNA reads TGTGCCAGCAGTCTCCTCCTCCCACCCAAGGATAGGGAGCAGTACTTC.

This clonotype was recorded at least ten times. The chain links TRBV2 to TRBJ2-7; no clear D gene. There are 13 residues in the CDR3. V was pared by 2 bases and J by 7 bases, with 12 bases between. The germline V gene has CDR1 SNHLY and CDR2 FYNNEI. The CDR3 region has the DNA TGTGCCAGCAGTGAAACCTCTCGGAAAGAGCAGTACTTC. Its protein is CASSETSRKEQYF.

This clonotype appeared many times. V and J are TRBV29-1 and TRBJ2-2; D is possibly TRBD2 (5 bases). Trimming removed 6 bases at V and 6 bases at J, with 14 bases between. The germline CDR1 and CDR2 sequences are SQVTM and ANQGSEA. The CDR3 is made up of 13 amino acids. CDR3 loop: CSVRSGEAGELFF. The CDR3 coding sequence is TGCAGCGTACGCTCCGGGGAAGCCGGGGAGCTGTTTTTT.

This clonotype was counted between two and nine times. V and J are TRBV7-2 and TRBJ2-5; no clear D gene. Per the germline V gene, CDR1 is SGHTA and CDR2 is FQGNSA. V shed 3 bases and J shed 7 bases, with 12 bases lying between them. This CDR3 contains 13 residues. CDR3 DNA: TGTGCCAGCAGCTTCACGGCCCCGGGGACCCAGTACTTC. This encodes CASSFTAPGTQYF. Drawing the rest from reference TRBV7-2 and TRBJ2-5, the complete variable domain is GAGVSQSPSNKVTEKGKDVELRCDPISGHTALYWYRQSLGQGLEFLIYFQGNSAPDKSGLPSDRFSAERTGGSVSTLTIQRTQQEDSAVYLCASSFTAPGTQYFGPGTRLLVL.

This clonotype has a count of ten or more. The chain has TRBV12-3 or TRBV12-4 and TRBJ2-5; 9 nucleotides match TRBD1. V lost 5 bases, J lost 5 bases, and 6 bases stayed unmatched. CDR3 length equals 14 residues. The CDR3 region has the DNA TGTGCCAGCAGTACGAACAGGGGGCAGGAGACCCAGTACTTC. Translated: CASSTNRGQETQYF.

This rearrangement joins TRBV6-5 to TRBJ1-2; 10 bases map to TRBD1. Germline assignment: CDR1 MNHEY and CDR2 SVGAGI. The CDR3 has 15 amino acids. J gave up 7 bases and V 2 bases, and 7 bases lay outside the gene matches. CDR3 coding DNA: TGTGCCAGCAGTTACGGAATGGGACAGGGGTCTGGCTACACCTTC. It encodes CASSYGMGQGSGYTF.

This clonotype was detected many times. The gene calls are TRBV7-9 and TRBJ2-5; TRBD2 aligns across 9 bases. CDR3 length: 14 residues. The V gene end was trimmed by 5 bases and the J gene end by 3 bases; junction bases not matched to a gene: 4. CDR1 is SEHNR and CDR2 is FQNEAQ in the germline V gene (reference sequence). CDR3: CASSISGSKETQYF. The DNA of the CDR3 is TGTGCCAGCAGCATTAGCGGGAGTAAAGAGACCCAGTACTTC.

The V gene is TRBV7-2, the J gene TRBJ2-7; 7 bases match TRBD2. V shed 5 bases, J shed 2 bases, and the junction held 9 bases outside the gene matches. Looked up from germline, CDR1 is SGHTA and CDR2 is FQGNSA. This CDR3 spans 15 amino acids. DNA of the CDR3: TGTGCCAGCAGCCCCTCGGGTCTAGCGGCCTACGAGCAGTACTTC. Protein sequence: CASSPSGLAAYEQYF.

There are many counts of this clonotype. V and J are TRBV19 and TRBJ2-7, with D possibly called TRBD1 or TRBD2 (5 bases each). From germline, CDR1 is LNHDA and CDR2 SQIVND (reference sequence). The CDR3 runs to 15 residues. V dropped 3 bases and J dropped 2 bases, with 14 bases sitting between them. CDR3 in amino acids: CASSMSSLGAYEQYF. The CDR3 nucleotides are TGTGCCAGTAGTATGTCCAGTCTGGGGGCCTACGAGCAGTACTTC.

This clonotype was found a few times. This chain uses TRBV7-8 with TRBJ1-3, with D hard to call. Germline loops: CDR1 SGHVS, CDR2 FQNEAQ. The CDR3 is 15 residues long. Trimming took off 1 base at V and 0 bases at J, with 7 bases between the two ends. Written as DNA, the CDR3 is TGTGCCAGCAGCTTAGTTTTGCACTCTGGAAACACCATATATTTT. Protein: CASSLVLHSGNTIYF.

This clonotype was seen many times. J is TRBJ2-7 and V is TRBV20-1, with 10 bases that match TRBD2. Germline CDR1 and CDR2: DFQATT and SNEGSKA (reference sequence). The trim removed 6 bases at V and 2 bases at J, leaving 7 bases unmatched. This CDR3 spans 14 amino acids. CDR3 in DNA: TGCAGTGCCCTGCCACTAGCGGGGACCTACGAGCAGTACTTC. Amino acids: CSALPLAGTYEQYF.